This paragraph reports one TCR beta chain. The data derive from a study of blood T cell repertoires in COVID-19. At the level of the study: Some COVID-19 samples were acute and others convalescent; all came from the United States, Italy and Spain. T cells, B-cell-depleted T cells, or PBMCs supplied cDNA or gDNA.

Losses at the gene ends were 2 bases for V and 0 bases for J; bases not matched to a gene: 7. The CDR3 has 17 residues. From germline, CDR1 is KGHDR and CDR2 SFDVKD. As originally analysed: Reference gene primer amplification yielded estimated nucleated cell counts. Generated by immunoSEQ multiplex PCR, the TCRdb table keeps only in-frame clones and is missing some. D and trimming were read from the DNA, whereas the V and J calls and clone size are those reported in that table. The data show around 700,000 clones, 75% to 90% seen once. The sequence derives from a woman aged 18-35 years with acute or convalescent COVID-19. The sample comprised peripheral blood. This chain uses TRBV24-1 with TRBJ2-3, with 7 bases lining up with TRBD2. For the CDR3, the DNA is TGTGCCACCAGTGATTGGGGCGGAGCGGGGAGCACAGATACGCAGTATTTT. It is translated as CATSDWGGAGSTDTQYF.